This T cell receptor (beta chain) was obtained from a study of OX40 agonist ivuxolimab in advanced cancers. Across the study: Dose-escalation patients had hepatocellular carcinoma, melanoma, renal cell or head and neck cancer. Previous treatment with anti-PD-1, anti-PD-L1 or anti-CTLA-4 therapy was allowed; 40% had received some.

Note on this clone: Its target is unknown.

Germline CDR1 MNHEY, CDR2 SVGAGI. V dropped 6 bases and J dropped 5; count of bases not matched to a gene: 3. This CDR3 is built from 14 residues. Study results and caveats: CD4+ and CD8+ blood T cells expanded clonally by week 6 at 0.1 to 3.0 mg/kg. The average count of expanded clones was higher among CD8+ T cells than among CD4+.

Generated by immunoSEQ multiplex PCR, the TCRdb table keeps only in-frame clones and is missing some. The sample shows approximately 64,000 clones, around 90% of them seen only once. The starting material was CD4+ or CD8+ T cells sorted from blood, obtained in a trial of the OX40 agonist ivuxolimab. This chain connects TRBV6-5 to TRBJ1-4, with TRBD1 matching 10 bases. This clonotype was sampled from an adult with an advanced solid tumor such as melanoma, head and neck, liver or kidney cancer. Written as DNA, the CDR3 is TGTGCCAGCAGGCCGGGACAGGGGAATGAAAAACTGTTTTTT. As protein: CASRPGQGNEKLFF.